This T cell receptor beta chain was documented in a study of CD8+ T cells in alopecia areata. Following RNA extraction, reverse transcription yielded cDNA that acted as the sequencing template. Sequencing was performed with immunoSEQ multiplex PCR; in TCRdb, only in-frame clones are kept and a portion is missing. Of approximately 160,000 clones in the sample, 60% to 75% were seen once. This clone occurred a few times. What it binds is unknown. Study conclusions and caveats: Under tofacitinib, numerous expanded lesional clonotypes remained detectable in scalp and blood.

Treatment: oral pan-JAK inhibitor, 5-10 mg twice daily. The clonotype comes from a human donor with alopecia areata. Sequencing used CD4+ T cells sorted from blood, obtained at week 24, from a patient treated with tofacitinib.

Written as DNA, the CDR3 is TGTGCCAGCTCACCACAGGGGGCCGCAGATACGCAGTATTTT. Amino acids: CASSPQGAADTQYF. The chain combines TRBV18 with TRBJ2-3; 7 nucleotides align to TRBD1. With V trimmed by 1 base and J by 4 bases, 2 bases remained unmatched. CDR3 size: 14 residues. Germline V gene data show CDR1 as KGHSH and CDR2 as LQKENI. Drawing the rest from reference TRBV18 and TRBJ2-3, the complete variable domain is NAGVMQNPRHLVRRRGQEARLRCSPMKGHSHVYWYRQLPEEGLKFMVYLQKENIIDESGMPKERFSAEFPKEGPSILRIQQVVRGDSAAYFCASSPQGAADTQYFGPGTRLTVL.